Below are 8 T cell receptor beta chains sequenced from a single sample in a study of T-cell memory formation after mild COVID-19. Using its own MiXCR run on the 5' RACE reads, TCRdb lists one record per CDR3 protein. The data contain around 390,000 distinct CDR3 sequences, 16% of them singletons. Sequenced material: PBMCs or a T cell subset sorted from them (not recorded which). These receptor sequences come from a man between 18 and 35 years old who had mild COVID-19 (a few samples of this study predate the infection). Cell type and time point are not known.

This clonotype has just a few counts. The V call is TRBV12-3 or TRBV12-4, the J call TRBJ1-1; D not certain. The CDR3 runs 11 residues. The ends were cut back, 7 bases at V and 8 bases at J, with 11 bases in the middle. Written as DNA, the CDR3 is TGTGCCAGCATTCAAAGAAACGAAGCTTTCTTT. It translates to CASIQRNEAFF.

This clonotype was seen a handful of times. The chain couples TRBV7-9 to TRBJ2-7; the D gene is possibly TRBD1 (6 bases). Germline V gene lookup returns CDR1 SEHNR and CDR2 FQNEAQ (reference sequence). The CDR3 loop spans 16 amino acids. Trimming pared 5 bases from V and 5 bases from J, leaving 22 bases between. The chain's CDR3 is CASSRVAGQLNNEQYF. The CDR3 DNA reads as TGTGCCAGCAGCAGAGTAGCTGGACAGCTAAACAACGAGCAGTACTTC.

This clonotype came up a few times. This rearrangement joins TRBV4-1 to TRBJ2-5; maybe TRBD1 (6 bases). This CDR3 is built from 17 residues. Germline V CDR1 and CDR2: MGHRA, YSYEKL. V gave up 0 bases and J gave up 2 bases, with 16 bases separating them. CDR3 nucleotides: TGCGCCAGCAGCCAAGATCCCCCAGGGGTGACTCAAGAGACCCAGTACTTC. Protein: CASSQDPPGVTQETQYF.

This clonotype turned up a few times. The chain links TRBV7-9 to TRBJ1-2; no reliable D call. V was pared by 5 bases and J by 4 bases, with 8 bases between. Per germline, CDR1 SEHNR and CDR2 FQNEAQ (reference sequence). The CDR3 sequence is 12 residues long. The DNA for the CDR3 is TGTGCCAGCAGCCCATCTTTCTATGGCTACACCTTC. This translates into CASSPSFYGYTF.

The chain couples TRBV6-6 to TRBJ1-1; D gene ambiguous. Germline CDR1 and CDR2: MNHNY and SVGAGI (reference sequence). The ends were cut back, 8 bases at V and 1 base at J, with 14 bases in the middle. The CDR3 contains 14 residues. CDR3 DNA sequence: TGTGCCAGCCTAAACAAGGGATGGAACACTGAAGCTTTCTTT. It codes for CASLNKGWNTEAFF.

This clonotype came up a few times. This rearrangement joins TRBV10-3 to TRBJ2-1; maybe TRBD1 (6 bases). This CDR3 contains 17 residues. The V and J ends lost 6 bases and 1 base respectively, with 19 bases between them. Germline CDR1 reads ENHRY; CDR2 reads SYGVKD. The CDR3 sequence: CAISPGVLSRSYNEQFF. The CDR3 coding sequence is TGTGCCATCAGCCCAGGGGTGTTGTCTAGGTCCTACAATGAGCAGTTCTTC.

V and J are TRBV19 and TRBJ1-5; 8 nucleotides line up with TRBD1. J gave up 4 bases and V 9 bases, and 11 bases lay outside the gene matches. Looked up from germline, CDR1 is LNHDA and CDR2 is SQIVND (reference sequence). This CDR3 is 15 amino acids long. CDR3 DNA: TGTGCCAGCCGAAAAGGGACAGGAGTAAATCAGCCCCAGCATTTT. Its protein is CASRKGTGVNQPQHF. The full variable domain, its missing parts supplied by reference TRBV19 and TRBJ1-5, is DGGITQSPKYLFRKEGQNVTLSCEQNLNHDAMYWYRQDPGQGLRLIYYSQIVNDFQKGDIAEGYSVSREKKESFPLTVTSAQKNPTAFYLCASRKGTGVNQPQHFGDGTRLSIL.

The chain combines TRBV7-3 with TRBJ1-2; D is perhaps TRBD1 (5 bases). CDR3 length: 13 residues. The V and J ends lost 3 bases and 6 bases respectively, with 11 bases between them. From germline, CDR1 is SGHTA and CDR2 FQGTGA. The CDR3 here is CASSLGPNDGYTF. CDR3 in DNA: TGTGCCAGCAGCTTGGGACCAAACGATGGCTACACCTTC.